This TCR beta chain was found in a study of blood T cell repertoires in COVID-19. As originally analysed: Reference gene primer amplification in the assay estimated nucleated cell counts. Profiled with immunoSEQ multiplex PCR; TCRdb holds only in-frame clones, not every one. V and J calls and clone size are given by that table; D and trimming were obtained from the DNA. The sample includes around 200,000 clones, 88% of them seen just once. Germline CDR1 ENHRY, CDR2 SYGVKD. The V gene lost 8 bases and the J gene lost 1 base, with 11 bases spanning the gap. The CDR3 runs 14 residues. Input material: peripheral blood. This TCR came from a young man with active or convalescent COVID-19. The chain employs TRBV10-3 and TRBJ2-2; D is perhaps TRBD2 (5 bases). CDR3 sequence (DNA): TGTGCCATCCCGGCGGGCGAGAACACCGGGGAGCTGTTTTTT. Its protein is CAIPAGENTGELFF.